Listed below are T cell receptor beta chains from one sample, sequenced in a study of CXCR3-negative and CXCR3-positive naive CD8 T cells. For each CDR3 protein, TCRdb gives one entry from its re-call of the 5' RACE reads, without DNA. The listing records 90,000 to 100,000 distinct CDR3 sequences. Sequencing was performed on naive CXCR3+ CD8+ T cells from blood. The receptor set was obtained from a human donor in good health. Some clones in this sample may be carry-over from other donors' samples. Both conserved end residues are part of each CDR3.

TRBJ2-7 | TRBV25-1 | CASSESYGQGAYEQYF
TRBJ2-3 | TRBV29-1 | CSVEGVPLGTDTQYF
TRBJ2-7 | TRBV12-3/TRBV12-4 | CASSPTGTPSSYEQYF
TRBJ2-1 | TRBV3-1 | CASSQPGASGYNEQFF
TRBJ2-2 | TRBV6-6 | CASSFGPGELFF
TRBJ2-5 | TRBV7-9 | CASGRTGGMGETQYF
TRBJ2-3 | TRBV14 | CASSQDPLSTDTQYF
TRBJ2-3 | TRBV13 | CASSPRTGLADTQYF
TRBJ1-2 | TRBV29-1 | CSVDGGQNYGYTF
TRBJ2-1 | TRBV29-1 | CSVDHYNEQFF
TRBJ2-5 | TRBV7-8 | CASSPPGRETQYF
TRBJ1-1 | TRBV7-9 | CASSLWSTEAFF
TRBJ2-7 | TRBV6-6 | CASSSARDSYEQYF
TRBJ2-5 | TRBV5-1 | CASSLWPEETQYF
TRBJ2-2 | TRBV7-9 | CASSDTSGGELFF
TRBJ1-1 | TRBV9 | CASSPEGGRTEAFF
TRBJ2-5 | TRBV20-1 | CSARRLAGGLPQETQYF
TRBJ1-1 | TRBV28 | CASSSLGGTENTEAFF
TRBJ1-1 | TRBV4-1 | CASSPTAMNTEAFF
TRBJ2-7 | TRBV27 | CASSFSGHISYEQYF
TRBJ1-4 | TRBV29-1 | CSVIDLGGLEKLFF
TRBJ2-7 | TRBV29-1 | CSVEDRGYEQYF
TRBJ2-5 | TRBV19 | CASSARDGQETQYF
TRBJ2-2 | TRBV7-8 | CASSLVGRLVGNTGELFF
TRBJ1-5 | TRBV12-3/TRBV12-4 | CASSLGGDGQPQHF
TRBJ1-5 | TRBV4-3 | CASSQDRSGSNQPQHF
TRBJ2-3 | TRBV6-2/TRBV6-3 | CASSRTLGADTQYF
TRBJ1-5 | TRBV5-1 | CASSLAPSGAREGNQPQHF
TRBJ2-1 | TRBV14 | CASSQEVGSYYNEQFF
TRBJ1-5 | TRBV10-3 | CAISEQKHQPQHF
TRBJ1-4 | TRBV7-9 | CASSSGTTEANEKLFF
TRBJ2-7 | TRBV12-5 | CASGLSPATYKFYEQYF
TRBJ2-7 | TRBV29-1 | CSVAEDISYEQYF
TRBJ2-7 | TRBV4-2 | CASSPMRGTSVVLYF
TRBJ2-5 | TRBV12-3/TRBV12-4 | CASNNKWGLAGETQYF
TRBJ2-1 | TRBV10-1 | CASSPGLGNEQFF
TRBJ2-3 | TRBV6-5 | CASSYERDTDTQYF
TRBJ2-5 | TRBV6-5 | CASSYAEEGETQYF
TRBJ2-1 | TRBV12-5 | CASGLFNNNEQFF
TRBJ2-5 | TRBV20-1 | CSAPFFIRGMETQYF
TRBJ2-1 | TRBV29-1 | CSGAGLAQYNEQFF
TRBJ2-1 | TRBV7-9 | CASSAWTRYNEQFF
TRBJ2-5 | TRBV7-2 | CASSHSDRGGLETQYF
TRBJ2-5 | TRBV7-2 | CASSPELGLLGKETQYF
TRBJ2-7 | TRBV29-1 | CSVGGGGSYEQYF
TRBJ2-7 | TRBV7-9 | CASSPWVNYEQYF